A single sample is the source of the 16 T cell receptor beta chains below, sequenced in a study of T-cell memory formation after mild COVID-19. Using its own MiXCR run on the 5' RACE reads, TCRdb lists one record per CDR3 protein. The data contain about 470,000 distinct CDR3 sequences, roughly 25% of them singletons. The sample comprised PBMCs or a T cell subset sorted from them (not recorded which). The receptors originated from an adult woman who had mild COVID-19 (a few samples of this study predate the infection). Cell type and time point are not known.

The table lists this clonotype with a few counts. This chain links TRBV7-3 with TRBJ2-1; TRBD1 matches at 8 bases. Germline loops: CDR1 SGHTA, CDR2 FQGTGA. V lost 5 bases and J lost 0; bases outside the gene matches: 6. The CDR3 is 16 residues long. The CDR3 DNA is TGTGCCAGCAGCCCGGACAGGGTGAACTCCTACAATGAGCAGTTCTTC. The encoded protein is CASSPDRVNSYNEQFF.

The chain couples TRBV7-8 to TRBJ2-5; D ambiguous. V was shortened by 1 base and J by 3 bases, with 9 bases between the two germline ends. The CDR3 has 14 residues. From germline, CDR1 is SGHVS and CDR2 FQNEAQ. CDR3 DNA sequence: TGTGCCAGCAGCTTAGGTTCAGACGAAGAGACCCAGTACTTC. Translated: CASSLGSDEETQYF.

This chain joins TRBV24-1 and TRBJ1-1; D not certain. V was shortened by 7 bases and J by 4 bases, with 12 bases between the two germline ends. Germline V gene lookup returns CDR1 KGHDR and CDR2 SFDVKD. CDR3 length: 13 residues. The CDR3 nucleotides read TGTGCCACCAGCTTCGGACGCTTCACTGAAGCTTTCTTT. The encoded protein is CATSFGRFTEAFF.

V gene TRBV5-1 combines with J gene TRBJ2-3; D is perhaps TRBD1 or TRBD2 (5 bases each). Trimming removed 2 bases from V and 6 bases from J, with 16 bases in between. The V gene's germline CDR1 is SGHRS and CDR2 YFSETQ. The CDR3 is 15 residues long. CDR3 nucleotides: TGCGCCAGCAGCTTAGAGGGCACCCGGGGCGATACGCAGTATTTT. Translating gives CASSLEGTRGDTQYF.

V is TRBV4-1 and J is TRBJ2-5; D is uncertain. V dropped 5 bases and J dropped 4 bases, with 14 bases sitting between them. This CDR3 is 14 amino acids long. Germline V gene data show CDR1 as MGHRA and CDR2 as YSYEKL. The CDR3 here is CASSTRAIRETQYF. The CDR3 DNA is TGCGCCAGCAGCACCCGGGCCATTAGAGAGACCCAGTACTTC.

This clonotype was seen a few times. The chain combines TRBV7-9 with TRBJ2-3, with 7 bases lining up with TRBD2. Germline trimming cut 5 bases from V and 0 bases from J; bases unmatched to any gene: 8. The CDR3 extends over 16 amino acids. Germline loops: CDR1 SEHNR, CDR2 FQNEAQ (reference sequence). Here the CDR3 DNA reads TGTGCCAGCAGCACCCGACTAGCAGCAAGCACAGATACGCAGTATTTT. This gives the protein CASSTRLAASTDTQYF.

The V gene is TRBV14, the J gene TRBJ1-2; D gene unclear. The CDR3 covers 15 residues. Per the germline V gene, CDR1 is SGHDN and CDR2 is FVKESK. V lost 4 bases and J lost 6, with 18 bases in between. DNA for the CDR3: TGTGCCAGCAGCCTCTTAAGGACCGGGTGGAATGGCTACACCTTC. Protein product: CASSLLRTGWNGYTF.

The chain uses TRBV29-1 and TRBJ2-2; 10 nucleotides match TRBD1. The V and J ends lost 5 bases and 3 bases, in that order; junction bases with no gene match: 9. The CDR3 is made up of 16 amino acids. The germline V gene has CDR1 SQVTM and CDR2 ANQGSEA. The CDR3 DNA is TGCAGCGTTATCAACCGGGACAGGGGATACACCGGGGAGCTGTTTTTT. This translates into CSVINRDRGYTGELFF.

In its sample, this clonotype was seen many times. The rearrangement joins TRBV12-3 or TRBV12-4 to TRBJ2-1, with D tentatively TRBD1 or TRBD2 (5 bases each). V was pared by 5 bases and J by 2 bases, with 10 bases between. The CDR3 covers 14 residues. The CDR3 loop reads CASSPGGTYNEQFF. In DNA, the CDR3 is TGTGCCAGCAGTCCTGGGGGAACCTACAATGAGCAGTTCTTC.

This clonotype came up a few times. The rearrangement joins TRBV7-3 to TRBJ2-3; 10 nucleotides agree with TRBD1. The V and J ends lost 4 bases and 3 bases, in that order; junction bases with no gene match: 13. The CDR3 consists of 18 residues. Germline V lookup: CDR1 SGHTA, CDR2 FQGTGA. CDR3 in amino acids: CASSSTGTGAGPTDTQYF. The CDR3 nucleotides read TGTGCCAGCAGCTCTACCGGGACAGGGGCCGGGCCGACAGATACGCAGTATTTT.

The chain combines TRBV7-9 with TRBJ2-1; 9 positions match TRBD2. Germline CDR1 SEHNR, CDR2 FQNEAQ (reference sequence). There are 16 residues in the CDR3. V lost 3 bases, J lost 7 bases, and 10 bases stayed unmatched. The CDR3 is CASSFSGRRVFNEQFF. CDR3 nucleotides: TGTGCCAGCAGCTTTAGCGGGAGAAGGGTTTTTAATGAGCAGTTCTTC.

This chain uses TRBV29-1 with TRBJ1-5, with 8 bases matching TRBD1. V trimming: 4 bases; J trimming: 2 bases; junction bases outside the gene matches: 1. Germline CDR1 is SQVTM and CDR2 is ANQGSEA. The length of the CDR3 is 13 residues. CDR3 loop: CSVGTGRNQPQHF. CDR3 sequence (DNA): TGCAGCGTTGGGACAGGGCGCAATCAGCCCCAGCATTTT.

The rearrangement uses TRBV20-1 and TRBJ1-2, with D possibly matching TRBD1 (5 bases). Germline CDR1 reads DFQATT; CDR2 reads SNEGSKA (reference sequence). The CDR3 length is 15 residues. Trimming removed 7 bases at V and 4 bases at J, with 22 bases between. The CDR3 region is CSVSSLAGTIYGYTF. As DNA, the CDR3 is TGCAGTGTTTCGAGTTTGGCAGGGACCATCTATGGCTACACCTTC.

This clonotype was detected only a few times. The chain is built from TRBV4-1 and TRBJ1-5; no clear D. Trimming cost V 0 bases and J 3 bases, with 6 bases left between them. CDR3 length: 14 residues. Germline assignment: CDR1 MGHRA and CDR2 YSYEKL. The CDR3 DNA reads TGCGCCAGCAGCCAAGACACCTACAATCAGCCCCAGCATTTT. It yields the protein CASSQDTYNQPQHF.

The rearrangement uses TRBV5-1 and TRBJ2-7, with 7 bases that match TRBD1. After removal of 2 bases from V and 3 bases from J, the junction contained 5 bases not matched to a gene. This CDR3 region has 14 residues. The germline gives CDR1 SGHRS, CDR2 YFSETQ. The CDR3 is CASSFVGDSYEQYF. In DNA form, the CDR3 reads TGCGCCAGCAGCTTCGTGGGGGACAGCTACGAGCAGTACTTC.

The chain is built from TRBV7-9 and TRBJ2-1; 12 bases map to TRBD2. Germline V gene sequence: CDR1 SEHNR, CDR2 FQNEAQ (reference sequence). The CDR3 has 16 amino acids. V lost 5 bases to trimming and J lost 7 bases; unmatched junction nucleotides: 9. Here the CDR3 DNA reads TGTGCCAGCAGCCACAGACTAGCGGGAGAGGTGAATGAGCAGTTCTTC. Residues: CASSHRLAGEVNEQFF.